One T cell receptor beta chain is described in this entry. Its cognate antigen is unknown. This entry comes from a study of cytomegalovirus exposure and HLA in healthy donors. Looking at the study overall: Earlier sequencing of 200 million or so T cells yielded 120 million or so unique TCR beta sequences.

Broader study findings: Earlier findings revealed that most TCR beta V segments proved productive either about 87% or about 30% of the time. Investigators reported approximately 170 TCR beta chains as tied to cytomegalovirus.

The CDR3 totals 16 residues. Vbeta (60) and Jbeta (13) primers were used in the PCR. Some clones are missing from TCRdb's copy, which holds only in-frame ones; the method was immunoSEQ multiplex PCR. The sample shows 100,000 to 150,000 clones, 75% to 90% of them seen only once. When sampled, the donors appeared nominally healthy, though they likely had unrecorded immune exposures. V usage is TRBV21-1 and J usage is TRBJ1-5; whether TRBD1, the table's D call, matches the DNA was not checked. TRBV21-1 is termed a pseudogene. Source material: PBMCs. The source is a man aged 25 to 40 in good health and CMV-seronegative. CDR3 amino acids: CASSKGASPSNQPQHF. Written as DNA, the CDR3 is TGTGCCAGCAGCAAAGGGGCCAGCCCTAGCAATCAGCCCCAGCATTTT.